The next 16 T cell receptor beta chains were all read from a single sample in a study of OX40 agonist ivuxolimab in advanced cancers. Produced via immunoSEQ multiplex PCR; TCRdb's table is partial and in-frame only. Among fewer than 20,000 clones listed, about four fifths were seen once. The material sequenced was CD4+ or CD8+ T cells sorted from blood, taken in a trial of the OX40 agonist ivuxolimab. The receptors originated from an adult with an advanced solid tumor such as melanoma, head and neck, liver or kidney cancer.

V and J are TRBV4-1 and TRBJ2-7; 12 bases map to TRBD2. The junction had 8 bases not matched to a gene; V was cut back by 4 bases and J by 4 bases. The CDR3 totals 16 residues. Germline V gene sequence: CDR1 MGHRA, CDR2 YSYEKL. CDR3 DNA sequence: TGCGCCAGCAGCCTCTGGTCAGGACTAGCGGGGTACGAGCAGTACTTC. This translates into CASSLWSGLAGYEQYF.

The V gene is TRBV5-5, the J gene TRBJ2-2; tentatively, D is TRBD1 (6 bases). The CDR3 is 14 residues long. CDR1 and CDR2 from the germline V gene are SGHKS and YYEKEE (reference sequence). The V and J ends lost 1 base and 5 bases respectively, with 9 bases between them. The CDR3 DNA follows: TGTGCCAGCAGCTTGAGGACAGTGACCGGGGAGCTGTTTTTT. Residues: CASSLRTVTGELFF.

The rearrangement uses TRBV4-3 and TRBJ2-7; D ambiguous. Per germline, CDR1 LGHNA and CDR2 YSLEER. This CDR3 region has 11 residues. The ends were cut back, 1 base at V and 7 bases at J, with 5 bases in the middle. Here the CDR3 DNA reads TGCGCCAGCAGCCAAGCAAGGGAGCAGTACTTC. It codes for CASSQAREQYF.

This clone has more than one count but fewer than ten. The CDR3 bases are TGTGCCAGCAGCGTGGGTGGTTGGACTCCAGGAAACACCATATATTTT. Translation: CASSVGGWTPGNTIYF. The rearrangement links TRBV11-2 to TRBJ1-3; no definite D call. The CDR3 runs to 16 residues. Germline V gene lookup returns CDR1 SGHAT and CDR2 FQNNGV. V was cut by 5 bases and J by 4 bases, with 18 bases left in between.

This rearrangement joins TRBV19 to TRBJ1-5, with D possibly matching TRBD1 (6 bases). The V gene's germline CDR1 is LNHDA and CDR2 SQIVND (reference sequence). Trimming shortened V by 5 bases and J by 2 bases, and 13 bases separated the two germline ends. The CDR3 covers 15 residues. CDR3 amino acids: CASSLAGEGNQPQHF. For the CDR3, the DNA is TGTGCCAGTAGTCTGGCAGGGGAAGGCAATCAGCCCCAGCATTTT.

The chain recombines TRBV7-3 with TRBJ2-7, with D possibly being TRBD1 or TRBD2 (7 bases each). Germline assignment: CDR1 SGHTA and CDR2 FQGTGA. CDR3 length: 14 amino acids. V lost 5 bases and J 0 bases, leaving 11 bases between the germline ends. Here the CDR3 DNA reads TGTGCCAGCAGCCCAGGGGGGGGCTCCTACGAGCAGTACTTC. Translated, it gives CASSPGGGSYEQYF. Complete variable domain (other parts from reference TRBV7-3 and TRBJ2-7): GAGVSQTPSNKVTEKGKYVELRCDPISGHTALYWYRQSLGQGPEFLIYFQGTGAADDSGLPNDRFFAVRPEGSVSTLKIQRTERGDSAVYLCASSPGGGSYEQYFGPGTRLTVT.

This chain connects TRBV6-6 to TRBJ2-3; no clear D gene. V gave up 6 bases and J gave up 0 bases, with 16 bases separating them. The CDR3 consists of 16 residues. CDR1 MNHNY and CDR2 SVGAGI come from the germline V gene (reference sequence). Here the CDR3 reads CASRPYQVDSTDTQYF. The CDR3 coding sequence is TGTGCCAGCAGGCCTTATCAGGTAGATAGCACAGATACGCAGTATTTT.

The chain is built from TRBV7-9 and TRBJ2-2; TRBD2 matches 10 bases. The germline CDR1 and CDR2 sequences are SEHNR and FQNEAQ (reference sequence). The trim removed 5 bases at V and 6 bases at J, leaving 9 bases unmatched. The CDR3 is 16 residues long. DNA of the CDR3: TGTGCCAGCAGCCCCAGAGCGGGGGGGCAGGCCGGGGAGCTGTTTTTT. Translating gives CASSPRAGGQAGELFF.

V and J are TRBV9 and TRBJ2-7, with 12 nucleotides matching TRBD2. The CDR3 contains 14 residues. Germline V gene sequence: CDR1 SGDLS, CDR2 YYNGEE. The V and J ends lost 5 bases and 7 bases, in that order; junction bases with no gene match: 7. CDR3: CASSSSGGAVEQYF. DNA for the CDR3: TGTGCCAGCAGTTCTAGCGGGGGGGCCGTTGAGCAGTACTTC.

The rearrangement joins TRBV6-1 to TRBJ1-2; no clear D gene. The CDR3 contains 15 residues. Looked up from germline, CDR1 is MNHNS and CDR2 is SASEGT. Trimming removed 0 bases from V and 4 bases from J, with 12 bases in between. The CDR3 DNA reads TGTGCCAGCAGTGAAGCGGGTGAGGGCATCTATGGCTACACCTTC. This gives the protein CASSEAGEGIYGYTF.

This chain uses TRBV1 with TRBJ2-5; TRBD2 reflects the table's D call only, with no check against the DNA. TRBV1 is designated a pseudogene. The CDR3 totals 17 residues. CDR3 region: CTSSQDRASGGGETQYF. For the CDR3, the DNA is TGCACCAGCAGCCAAGATAGGGCTAGCGGGGGAGGAGAGACCCAGTACTTC.

V is TRBV7-7 and J is TRBJ2-5; D might be TRBD1 or TRBD2, each matching 6 bases. This CDR3 spans 14 amino acids. Germline CDR1 SSHAT, CDR2 FNYEAQ (reference sequence). Between the trimmed V and J ends, which lost 8 bases and 2 bases, there was a span of 15 bases. The CDR3 DNA reads TGTGCCAGCGGATCGGGGGACACACAAGAGACCCAGTACTTC. Its protein is CASGSGDTQETQYF.

The V gene is TRBV2, the J gene TRBJ1-5; TRBD1 might be the D (6 bases). The V end lost 7 bases, the J end lost 7 bases, and 20 bases lay between the germline ends. This CDR3 region has 15 residues. Germline V gene sequence: CDR1 SNHLY, CDR2 FYNNEI. This chain's CDR3 is CASTLGPGAGQPQHF. The CDR3 DNA is TGTGCCAGCACCTTGGGACCGGGGGCAGGGCAGCCCCAGCATTTT.

This chain links TRBV27 with TRBJ1-2, with D hard to call. CDR1 is MNHEY, CDR2 SMNVEV, per germline (reference sequence). This CDR3 is 15 amino acids long. V was cut by 5 bases and J by 3 bases, with 16 bases left in between. Here the CDR3 DNA reads TGTGCCAGCAGTCCGGCAGTGGTAGTATACTATGGCTACACCTTC. Protein: CASSPAVVVYYGYTF.

J is TRBJ1-1 and V is TRBV7-6; no reliable D call. Looked up from germline, CDR1 is SGHVS and CDR2 is FNYEAQ. V gave up 3 bases and J gave up 2 bases, with 10 bases separating them. CDR3 length equals 14 residues. CDR3 protein: CASSLHRGNTEAFF. For the CDR3, the DNA is TGTGCCAGCAGCTTGCACAGAGGAAACACTGAAGCTTTCTTT.

V gene TRBV5-4 combines with J gene TRBJ2-7, with D tentatively TRBD2 (5 bases). This CDR3 has 14 amino acids. Germline V gives CDR1 SGHNT, CDR2 YYREEE (reference sequence). V lost 2 bases and J lost 0, with 9 bases in between. CDR3 nucleotides: TGTGCCAGCAGCTTCGATGCGGGCTCCTACGAGCAGTACTTC. Amino acids: CASSFDAGSYEQYF.